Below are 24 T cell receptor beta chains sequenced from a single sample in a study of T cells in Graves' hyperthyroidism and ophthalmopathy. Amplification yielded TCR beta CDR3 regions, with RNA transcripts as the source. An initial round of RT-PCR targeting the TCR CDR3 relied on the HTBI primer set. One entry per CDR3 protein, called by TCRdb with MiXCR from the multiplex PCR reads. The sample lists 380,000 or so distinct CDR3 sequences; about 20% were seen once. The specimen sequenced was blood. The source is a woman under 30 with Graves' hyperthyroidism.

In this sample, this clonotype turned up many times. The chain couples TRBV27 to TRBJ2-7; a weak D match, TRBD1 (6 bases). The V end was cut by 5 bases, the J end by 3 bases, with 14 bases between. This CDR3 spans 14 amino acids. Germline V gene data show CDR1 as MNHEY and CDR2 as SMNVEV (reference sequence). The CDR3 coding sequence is TGTGCCAGCAGTGCCCTAACAGGGAACTACGAGCAGTACTTC. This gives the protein CASSALTGNYEQYF.

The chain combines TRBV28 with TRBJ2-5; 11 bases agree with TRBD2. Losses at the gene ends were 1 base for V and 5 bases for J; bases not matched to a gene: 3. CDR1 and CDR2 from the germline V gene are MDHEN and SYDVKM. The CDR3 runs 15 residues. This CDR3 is CASSLLASGGETQYF. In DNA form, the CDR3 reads TGTGCCAGCAGTTTATTGGCTAGCGGGGGGGAGACCCAGTACTTC.

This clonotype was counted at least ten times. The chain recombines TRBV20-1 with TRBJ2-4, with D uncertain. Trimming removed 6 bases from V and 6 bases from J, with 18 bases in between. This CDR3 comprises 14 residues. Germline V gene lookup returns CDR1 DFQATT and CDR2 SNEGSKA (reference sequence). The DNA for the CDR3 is TGCAGTGCGACCGGCATAGAACCCCGAAACATTCAGTACTTC. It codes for CSATGIEPRNIQYF.

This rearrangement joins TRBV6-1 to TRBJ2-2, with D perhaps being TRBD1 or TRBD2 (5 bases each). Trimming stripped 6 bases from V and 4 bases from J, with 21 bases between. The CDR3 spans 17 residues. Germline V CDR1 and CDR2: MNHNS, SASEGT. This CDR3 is CASRRRTFPTGTGELFF. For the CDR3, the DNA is TGTGCCAGCAGGAGGAGGACATTCCCCACGGGCACCGGGGAGCTGTTTTTT.

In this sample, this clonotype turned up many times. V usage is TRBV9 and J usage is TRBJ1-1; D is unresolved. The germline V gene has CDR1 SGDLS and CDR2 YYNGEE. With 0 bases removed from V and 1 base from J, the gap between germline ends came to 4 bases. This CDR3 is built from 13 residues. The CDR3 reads CASSVAGNTEAFF. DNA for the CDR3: TGTGCCAGCAGCGTAGCAGGGAACACTGAAGCTTTCTTT.

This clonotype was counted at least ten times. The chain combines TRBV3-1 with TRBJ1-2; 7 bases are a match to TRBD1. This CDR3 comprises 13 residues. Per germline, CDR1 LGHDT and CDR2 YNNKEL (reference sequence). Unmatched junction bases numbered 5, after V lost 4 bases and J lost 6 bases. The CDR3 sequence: CASSRDRVDGYTF. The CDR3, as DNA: TGTGCCAGCAGCCGAGACAGGGTGGATGGCTACACCTTC.

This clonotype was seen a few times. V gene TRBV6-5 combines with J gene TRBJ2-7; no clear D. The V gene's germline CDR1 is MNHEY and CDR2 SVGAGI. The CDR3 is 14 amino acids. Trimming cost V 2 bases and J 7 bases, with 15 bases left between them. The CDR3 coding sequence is TGTGCCAGCAGTTACGACGGCGTCCTTGGGGAGCAGTACTTC. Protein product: CASSYDGVLGEQYF.

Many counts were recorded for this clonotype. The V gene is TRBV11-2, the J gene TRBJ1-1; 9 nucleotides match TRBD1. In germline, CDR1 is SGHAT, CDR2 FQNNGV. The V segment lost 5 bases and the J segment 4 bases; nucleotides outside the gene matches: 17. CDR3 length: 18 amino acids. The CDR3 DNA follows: TGTGCCAGCAGCCCTCGATTTCGGACAGGGGAAGTTGGCACTGAAGCTTTCTTT. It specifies CASSPRFRTGEVGTEAFF.

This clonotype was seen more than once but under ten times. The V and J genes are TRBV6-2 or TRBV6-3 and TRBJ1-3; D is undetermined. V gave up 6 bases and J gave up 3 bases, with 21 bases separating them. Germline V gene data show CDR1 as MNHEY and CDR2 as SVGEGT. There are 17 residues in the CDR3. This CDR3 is CASSSMGGIFFGNTIYF. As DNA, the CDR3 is TGTGCCAGCAGCTCCATGGGAGGCATATTCTTTGGAAACACCATATATTTT.

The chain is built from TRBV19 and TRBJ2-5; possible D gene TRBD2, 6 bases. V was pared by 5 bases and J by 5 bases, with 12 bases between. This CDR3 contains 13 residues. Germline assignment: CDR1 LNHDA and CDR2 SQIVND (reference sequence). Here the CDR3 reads CASSWAEGETQYF. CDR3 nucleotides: TGTGCCAGTAGTTGGGCGGAGGGGGAGACCCAGTACTTC.

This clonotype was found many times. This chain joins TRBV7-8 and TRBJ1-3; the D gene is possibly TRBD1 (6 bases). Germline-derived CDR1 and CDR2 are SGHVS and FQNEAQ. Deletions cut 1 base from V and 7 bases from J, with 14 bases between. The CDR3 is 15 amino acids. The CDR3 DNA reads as TGTGCCAGCAGCTTAGTAGGGGGGGCTCGGAACACCATATATTTT. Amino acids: CASSLVGGARNTIYF.

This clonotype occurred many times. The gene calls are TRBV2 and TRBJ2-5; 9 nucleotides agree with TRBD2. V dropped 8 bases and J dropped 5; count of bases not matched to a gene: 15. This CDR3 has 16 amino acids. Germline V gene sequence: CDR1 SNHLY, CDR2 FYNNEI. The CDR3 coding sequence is TGTGCCAGCGTGAGGGGTGGCGGGGGGGCATTTGAGACCCAGTACTTC. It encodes CASVRGGGGAFETQYF.

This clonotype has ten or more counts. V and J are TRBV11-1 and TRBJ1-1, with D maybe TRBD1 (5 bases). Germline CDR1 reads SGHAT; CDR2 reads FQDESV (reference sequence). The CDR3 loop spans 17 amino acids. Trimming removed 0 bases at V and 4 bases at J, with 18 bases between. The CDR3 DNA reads TGTGCCAGCAGCTTAGCGGGGGAGCTTCCCTGGGTCACTGAAGCTTTCTTT. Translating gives CASSLAGELPWVTEAFF. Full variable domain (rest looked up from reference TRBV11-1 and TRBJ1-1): EAEVAQSPRYKITEKSQAVAFWCDPISGHATLYWYRQILGQGPELLVQFQDESVVDDSQLPKDRFSAERLKGVDSTLKIQPAELGDSAMYLCASSLAGELPWVTEAFFGQGTRLTVV.

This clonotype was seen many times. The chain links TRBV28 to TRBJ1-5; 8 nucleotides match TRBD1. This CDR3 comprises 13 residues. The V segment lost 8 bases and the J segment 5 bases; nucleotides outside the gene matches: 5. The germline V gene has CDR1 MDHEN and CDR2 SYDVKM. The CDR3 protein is CASLLTGDQPQHF. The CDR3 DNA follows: TGTGCCAGCCTTTTGACAGGGGATCAGCCCCAGCATTTT.

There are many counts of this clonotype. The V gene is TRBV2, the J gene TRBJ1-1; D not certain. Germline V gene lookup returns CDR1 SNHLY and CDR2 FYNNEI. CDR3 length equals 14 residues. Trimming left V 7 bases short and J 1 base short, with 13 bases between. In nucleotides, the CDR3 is TGTGCCAGCATCCCCGATAGGGCGAACACTGAAGCTTTCTTT. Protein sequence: CASIPDRANTEAFF.

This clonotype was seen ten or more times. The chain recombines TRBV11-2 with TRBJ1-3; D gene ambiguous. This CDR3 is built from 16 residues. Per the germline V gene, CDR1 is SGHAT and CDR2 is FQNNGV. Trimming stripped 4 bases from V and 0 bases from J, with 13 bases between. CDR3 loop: CASSSLIRSSGNTIYF. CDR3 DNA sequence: TGTGCCAGCAGCTCCCTGATAAGGTCCTCTGGAAACACCATATATTTT. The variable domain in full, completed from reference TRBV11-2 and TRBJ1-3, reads EAGVAQSPRYKIIEKRQSVAFWCNPISGHATLYWYQQILGQGPKLLIQFQNNGVVDDSQLPKDRFSAERLKGVDSTLKIQPAKLEDSAVYLCASSSLIRSSGNTIYFGEGSWLTVV.

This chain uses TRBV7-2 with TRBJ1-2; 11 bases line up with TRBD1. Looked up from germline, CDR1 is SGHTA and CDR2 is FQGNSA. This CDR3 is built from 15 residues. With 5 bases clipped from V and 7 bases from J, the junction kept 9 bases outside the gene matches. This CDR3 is CASSPRTGGIGGYTF. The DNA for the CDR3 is TGTGCCAGCAGCCCCAGGACAGGGGGCATCGGTGGCTACACCTTC.

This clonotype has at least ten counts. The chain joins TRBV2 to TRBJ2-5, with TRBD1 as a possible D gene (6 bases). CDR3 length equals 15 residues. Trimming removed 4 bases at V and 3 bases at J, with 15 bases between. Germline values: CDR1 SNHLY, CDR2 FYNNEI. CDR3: CASSAQGQRKETQYF. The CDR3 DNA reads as TGTGCCAGCAGTGCGCAGGGGCAGAGGAAAGAGACCCAGTACTTC.

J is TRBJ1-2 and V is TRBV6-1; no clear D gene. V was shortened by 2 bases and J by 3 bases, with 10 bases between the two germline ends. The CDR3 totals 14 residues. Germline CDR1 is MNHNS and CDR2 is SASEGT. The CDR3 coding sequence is TGTGCCAGCAGTGAAATGGGCGGTTACTATGGCTACACCTTC. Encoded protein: CASSEMGGYYGYTF.

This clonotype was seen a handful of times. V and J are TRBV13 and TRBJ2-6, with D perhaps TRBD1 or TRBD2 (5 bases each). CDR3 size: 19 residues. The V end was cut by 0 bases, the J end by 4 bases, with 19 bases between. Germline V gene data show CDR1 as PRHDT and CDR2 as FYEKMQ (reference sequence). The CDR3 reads CASSLGTGTLVTGANVLTF. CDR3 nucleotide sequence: TGTGCCAGCAGCTTAGGAACCGGGACGCTGGTTACGGGGGCCAACGTCCTGACTTTC.

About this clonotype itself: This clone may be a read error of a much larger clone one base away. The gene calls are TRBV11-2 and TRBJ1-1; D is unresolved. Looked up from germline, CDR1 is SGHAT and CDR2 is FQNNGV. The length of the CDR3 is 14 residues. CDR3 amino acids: CASSPQLMNSEAFF. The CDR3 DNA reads TGTGCCAGCAGCCCCCAACTCATGAACTCTGAAGCTTTCTTT.

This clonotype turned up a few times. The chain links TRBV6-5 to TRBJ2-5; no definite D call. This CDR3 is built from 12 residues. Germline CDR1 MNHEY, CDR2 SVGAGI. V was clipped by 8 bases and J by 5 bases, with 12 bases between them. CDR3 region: CASHRLGETQYF. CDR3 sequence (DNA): TGTGCCAGCCATCGGTTGGGGGAGACCCAGTACTTC.

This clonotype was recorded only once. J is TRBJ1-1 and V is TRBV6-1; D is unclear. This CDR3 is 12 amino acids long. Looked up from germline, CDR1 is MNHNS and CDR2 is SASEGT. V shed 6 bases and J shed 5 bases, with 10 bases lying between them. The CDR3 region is CASREGSTEAFF. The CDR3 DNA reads TGTGCCAGCAGAGAGGGAAGTACTGAAGCTTTCTTT.

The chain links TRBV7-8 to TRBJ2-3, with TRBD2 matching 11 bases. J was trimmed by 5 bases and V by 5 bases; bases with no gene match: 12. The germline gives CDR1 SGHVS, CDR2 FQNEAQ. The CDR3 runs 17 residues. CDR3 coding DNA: TGTGCCAGCAGCAAGGAACTAGCGGGGGATGGGGGAGATACGCAGTATTTT. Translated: CASSKELAGDGGDTQYF.